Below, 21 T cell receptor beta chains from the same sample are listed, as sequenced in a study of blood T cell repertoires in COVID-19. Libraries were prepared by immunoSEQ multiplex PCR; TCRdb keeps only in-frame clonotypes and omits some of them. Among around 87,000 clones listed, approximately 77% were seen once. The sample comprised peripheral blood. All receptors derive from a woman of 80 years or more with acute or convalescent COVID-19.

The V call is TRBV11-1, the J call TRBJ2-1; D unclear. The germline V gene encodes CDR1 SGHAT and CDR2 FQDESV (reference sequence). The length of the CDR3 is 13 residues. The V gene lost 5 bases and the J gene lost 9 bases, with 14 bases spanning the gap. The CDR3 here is CASSPRRVGEQFF. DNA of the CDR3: TGTGCCAGCAGCCCAAGACGGGTGGGTGAGCAGTTCTTC. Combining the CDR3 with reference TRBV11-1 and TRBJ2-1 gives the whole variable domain EAEVAQSPRYKITEKSQAVAFWCDPISGHATLYWYRQILGQGPELLVQFQDESVVDDSQLPKDRFSAERLKGVDSTLKIQPAELGDSAMYLCASSPRRVGEQFFGPGTRLTVL.

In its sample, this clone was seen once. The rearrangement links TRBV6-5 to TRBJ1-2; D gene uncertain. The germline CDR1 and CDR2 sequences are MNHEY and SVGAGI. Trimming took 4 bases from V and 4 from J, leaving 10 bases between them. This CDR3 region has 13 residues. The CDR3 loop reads CASSSQLLYGYTF. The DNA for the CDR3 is TGTGCCAGCAGTTCACAGTTGCTCTATGGCTACACCTTC.

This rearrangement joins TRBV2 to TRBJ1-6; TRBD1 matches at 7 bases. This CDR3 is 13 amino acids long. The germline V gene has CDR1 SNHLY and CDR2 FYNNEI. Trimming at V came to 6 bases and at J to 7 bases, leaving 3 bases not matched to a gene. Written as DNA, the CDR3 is TGTGCCAGCAGGGGACAGACGAATTCACCCCTCCACTTT. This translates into CASRGQTNSPLHF. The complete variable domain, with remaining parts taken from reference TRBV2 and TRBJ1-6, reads EPEVTQTPSHQVTQMGQEVILRCVPISNHLYFYWYRQILGQKVEFLVSFYNNEISEKSEIFDDQFSVERPDGSNFTLKIRSTKLEDSAMYFCASRGQTNSPLHFGNGTRLTVT.

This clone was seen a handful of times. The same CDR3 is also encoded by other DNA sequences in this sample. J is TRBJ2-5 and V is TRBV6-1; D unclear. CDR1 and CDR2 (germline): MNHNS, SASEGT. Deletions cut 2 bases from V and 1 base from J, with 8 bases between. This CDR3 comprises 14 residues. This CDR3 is CASSELYSQETQYF. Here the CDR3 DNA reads TGTGCCAGCAGTGAACTGTATTCCCAAGAGACCCAGTACTTC.

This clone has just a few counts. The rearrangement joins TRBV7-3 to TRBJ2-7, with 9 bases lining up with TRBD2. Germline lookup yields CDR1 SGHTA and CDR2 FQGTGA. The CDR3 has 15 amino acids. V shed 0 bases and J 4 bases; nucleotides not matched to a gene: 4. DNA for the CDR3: TGTGCCAGCAGCTTAACAAGCGGGAGGCAATACGAGCAGTACTTC. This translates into CASSLTSGRQYEQYF.

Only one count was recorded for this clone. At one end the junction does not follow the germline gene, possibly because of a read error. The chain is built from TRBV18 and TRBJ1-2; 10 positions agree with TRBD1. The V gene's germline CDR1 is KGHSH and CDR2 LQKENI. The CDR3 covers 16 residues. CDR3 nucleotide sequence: TGTGCCAGCTCTCCACGACCGGGACAGGGGTCGGAAGGCTACACCTTC. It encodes CASSPRPGQGSEGYTF.

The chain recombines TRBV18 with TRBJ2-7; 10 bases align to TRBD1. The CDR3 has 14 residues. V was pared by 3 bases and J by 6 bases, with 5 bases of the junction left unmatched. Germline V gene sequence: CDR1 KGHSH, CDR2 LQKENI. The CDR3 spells CASSPGQGLSEQYF. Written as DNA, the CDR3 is TGTGCCAGCTCACCGGGACAGGGGCTAAGCGAGCAGTACTTC. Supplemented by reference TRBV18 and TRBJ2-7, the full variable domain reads NAGVMQNPRHLVRRRGQEARLRCSPMKGHSHVYWYRQLPEEGLKFMVYLQKENIIDESGMPKERFSAEFPKEGPSILRIQQVVRGDSAAYFCASSPGQGLSEQYFGPGTRLTVT.

This CDR3 reads CASTRGGNSNQPQHF. The DNA of the CDR3 is TGTGCCAGTACCCGGGGGGGTAATAGCAATCAGCCCCAGCATTTT. V usage is TRBV19 and J usage is TRBJ1-5; weak D call: TRBD1 (5 bases). The germline V gene encodes CDR1 LNHDA and CDR2 SQIVND (reference sequence). The CDR3 runs 15 residues. V was trimmed by 7 bases and J by 0 bases, leaving 13 bases between them.

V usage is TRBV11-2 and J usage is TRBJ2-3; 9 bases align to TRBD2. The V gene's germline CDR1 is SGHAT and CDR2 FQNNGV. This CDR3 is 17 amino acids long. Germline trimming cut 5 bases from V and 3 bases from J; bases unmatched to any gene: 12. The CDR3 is CASSRDSGGPGTDTQYF. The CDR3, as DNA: TGTGCCAGCAGCCGCGATAGCGGGGGCCCAGGGACAGATACGCAGTATTTT.

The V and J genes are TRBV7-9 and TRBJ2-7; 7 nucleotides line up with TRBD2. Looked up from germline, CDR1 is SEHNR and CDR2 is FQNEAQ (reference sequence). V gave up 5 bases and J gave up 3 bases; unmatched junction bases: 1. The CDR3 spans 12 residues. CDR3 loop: CASSRGDYEQYF. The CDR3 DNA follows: TGTGCCAGCAGCCGGGGGGACTACGAGCAGTACTTC.

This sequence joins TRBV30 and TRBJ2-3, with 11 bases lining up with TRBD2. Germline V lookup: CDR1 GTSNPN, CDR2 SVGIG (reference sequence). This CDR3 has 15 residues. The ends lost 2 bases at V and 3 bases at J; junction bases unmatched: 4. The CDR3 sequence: CAWSKLAGVTDTQYF. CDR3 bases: TGTGCCTGGAGTAAACTAGCGGGGGTGACAGATACGCAGTATTTT. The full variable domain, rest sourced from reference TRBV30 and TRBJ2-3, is SQTIHQWPATLVQPVGSPLSLECTVEGTSNPNLYWYRQAAGRGLQLLFYSVGIGQISSEVPQNLSASRPQDRQFILSSKKLLLSDSGFYLCAWSKLAGVTDTQYFGPGTRLTVL.

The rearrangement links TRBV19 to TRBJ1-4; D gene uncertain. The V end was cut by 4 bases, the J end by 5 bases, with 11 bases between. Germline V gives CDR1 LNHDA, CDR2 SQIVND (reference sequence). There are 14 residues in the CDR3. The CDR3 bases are TGTGCCAGTAGTACTCCGCCTAACAATGAAAAACTGTTTTTT. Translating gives CASSTPPNNEKLFF.

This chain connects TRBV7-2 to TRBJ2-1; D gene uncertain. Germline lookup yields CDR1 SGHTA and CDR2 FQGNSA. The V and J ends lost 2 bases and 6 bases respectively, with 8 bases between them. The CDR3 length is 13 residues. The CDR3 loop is CASSLNGVNEQFF. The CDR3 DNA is TGTGCCAGCAGCTTAAACGGAGTCAATGAGCAGTTCTTC.

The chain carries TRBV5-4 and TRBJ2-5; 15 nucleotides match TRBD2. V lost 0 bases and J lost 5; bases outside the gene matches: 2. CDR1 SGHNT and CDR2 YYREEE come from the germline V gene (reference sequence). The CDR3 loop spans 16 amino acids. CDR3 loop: CASSLGGLAGGETQYF. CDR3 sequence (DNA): TGTGCCAGCAGCTTGGGTGGACTAGCGGGGGGGGAGACCCAGTACTTC.

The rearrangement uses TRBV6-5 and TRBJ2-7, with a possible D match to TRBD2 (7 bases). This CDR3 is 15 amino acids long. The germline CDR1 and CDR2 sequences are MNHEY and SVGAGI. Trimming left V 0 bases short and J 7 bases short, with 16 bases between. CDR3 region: CASSYSRGAPSEQYF. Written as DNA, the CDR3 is TGTGCCAGCAGTTACTCTCGGGGGGCCCCGTCTGAGCAGTACTTC.

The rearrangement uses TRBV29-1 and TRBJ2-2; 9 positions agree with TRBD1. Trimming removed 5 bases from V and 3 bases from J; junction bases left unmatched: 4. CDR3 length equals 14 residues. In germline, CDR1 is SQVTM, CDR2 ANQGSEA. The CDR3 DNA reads TGCAGCGTTCGGCGGGACAGGGACACCGGGGAGCTGTTTTTT. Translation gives CSVRRDRDTGELFF.

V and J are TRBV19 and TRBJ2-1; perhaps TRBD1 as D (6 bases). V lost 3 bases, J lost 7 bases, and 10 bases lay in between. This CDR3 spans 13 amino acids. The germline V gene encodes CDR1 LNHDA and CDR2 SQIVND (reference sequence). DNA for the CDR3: TGTGCCAGTAGTATCAACAGGGCTAATGAGCAGTTCTTC. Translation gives CASSINRANEQFF. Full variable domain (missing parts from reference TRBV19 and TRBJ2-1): DGGITQSPKYLFRKEGQNVTLSCEQNLNHDAMYWYRQDPGQGLRLIYYSQIVNDFQKGDIAEGYSVSREKKESFPLTVTSAQKNPTAFYLCASSINRANEQFFGPGTRLTVL.

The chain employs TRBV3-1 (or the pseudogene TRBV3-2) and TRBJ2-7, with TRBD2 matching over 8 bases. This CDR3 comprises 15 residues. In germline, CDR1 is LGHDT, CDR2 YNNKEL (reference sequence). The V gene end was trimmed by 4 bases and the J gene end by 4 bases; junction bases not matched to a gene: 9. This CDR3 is CASSLSGTRSYEQYF. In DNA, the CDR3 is TGTGCCAGCAGCCTGTCCGGGACTAGGTCTTACGAGCAGTACTTC.

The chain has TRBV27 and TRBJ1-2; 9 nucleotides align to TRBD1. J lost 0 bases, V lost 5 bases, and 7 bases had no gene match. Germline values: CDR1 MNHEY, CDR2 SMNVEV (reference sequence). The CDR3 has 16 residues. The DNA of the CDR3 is TGTGCCAGCAGTCGGGACAGGGCCCCTTCTAACTATGGCTACACCTTC. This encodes CASSRDRAPSNYGYTF.

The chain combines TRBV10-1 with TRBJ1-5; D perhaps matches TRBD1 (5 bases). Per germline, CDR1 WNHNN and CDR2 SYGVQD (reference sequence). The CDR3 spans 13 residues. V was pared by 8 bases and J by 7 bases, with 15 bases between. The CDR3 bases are TGCGCCAGCGTCAGGGAGGGAAGGCAGCCCCAGCATTTT. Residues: CASVREGRQPQHF.

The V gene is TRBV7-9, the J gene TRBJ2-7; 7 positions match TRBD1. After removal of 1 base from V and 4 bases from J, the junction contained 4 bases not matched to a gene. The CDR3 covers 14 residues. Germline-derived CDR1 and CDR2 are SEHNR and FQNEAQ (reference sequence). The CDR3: CASSLVGQRYEQYF. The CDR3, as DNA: TGTGCCAGCAGCTTAGTGGGACAGAGGTACGAGCAGTACTTC.